These 18 T cell receptor beta chains originate from one sample sequenced in a study of technical replicates of blood from several donors. Profiling relied on immunoSEQ multiplex PCR, and the TCRdb table lists in-frame clones only, not all of them. The sample has more than 65,000 clones; 95% to 98% are singletons. Material for sequencing was T cells isolated from PBMCs. The receptors shown here come from a human donor in good health.

J is TRBJ2-2 and V is TRBV2, with 7 bases identical to TRBD1. Germline CDR1 SNHLY, CDR2 FYNNEI. The CDR3 spans 15 residues. Trimming took 3 bases from V and 3 from J; bases not matched to a gene: 4. CDR3 region: CASSEDRLHTGELFF. Here the CDR3 DNA reads TGTGCCAGCAGTGAGGACAGGCTACACACCGGGGAGCTGTTTTTT. The full variable domain, completed using reference TRBV2 and TRBJ2-2, is EPEVTQTPSHQVTQMGQEVILRCVPISNHLYFYWYRQILGQKVEFLVSFYNNEISEKSEIFDDQFSVERPDGSNFTLKIRSTKLEDSAMYFCASSEDRLHTGELFFGEGSRLTVL.

The V call is TRBV4-2, the J call TRBJ2-2; D unresolved. The CDR3 has 14 amino acids. V dropped 0 bases and J dropped 4 bases, with 6 bases sitting between them. Germline V gene data show CDR1 as LGHNA and CDR2 as YNFKEQ. CDR3 loop: CASSQEQFTGELFF. CDR3 DNA sequence: TGTGCCAGCAGCCAAGAGCAGTTCACCGGGGAGCTGTTTTTT.

V is TRBV28 and J is TRBJ2-7, with D perhaps TRBD1 (6 bases). The CDR3 is made up of 14 amino acids. The ends were cut back, 5 bases at V and 3 bases at J, with 14 bases in the middle. CDR1 is MDHEN and CDR2 is SYDVKM in the germline V gene. CDR3 sequence: CASSPWTVIYEQYF. Written as DNA, the CDR3 is TGTGCCAGCAGTCCCTGGACAGTTATCTACGAGCAGTACTTC.

The chain has TRBV19 and TRBJ2-3, with TRBD1 matching 7 bases. The germline V gene has CDR1 LNHDA and CDR2 SQIVND (reference sequence). The CDR3 sequence is 16 residues long. Trimming cost V 3 bases and J 3 bases; bases outside gene matches: 9. CDR3 in amino acids: CASSMDRTGRTDTQYF. For the CDR3, the DNA is TGTGCCAGTAGTATGGACCGGACAGGTCGGACAGATACGCAGTATTTT.

The chain has TRBV5-6 and TRBJ2-1, with D possibly TRBD2 on 5 matching bases. The CDR3 runs to 16 residues. Looked up from germline, CDR1 is SGHDT and CDR2 is YYEEEE. Trimming cost V 3 bases and J 7 bases, with 20 bases left between them. The CDR3 coding sequence is TGTGCCAGCAGCTCGCGTGGTATTCCGGGGTTGAATGAGCAGTTCTTC. Amino acids: CASSSRGIPGLNEQFF.

The genes are TRBV29-1 and TRBJ2-2, with unresolved D. Trimming removed 4 bases from V and 2 bases from J, with 8 bases in between. The CDR3 contains 13 residues. Per the germline V gene, CDR1 is SQVTM and CDR2 is ANQGSEA. The CDR3 here is CSVGAANTGELFF. For the CDR3, the DNA is TGCAGCGTTGGGGCAGCAAACACCGGGGAGCTGTTTTTT.

The chain links TRBV28 to TRBJ1-4, with 7 bases matching TRBD1. CDR3 length: 15 amino acids. Germline CDR1 MDHEN, CDR2 SYDVKM. The V gene end was trimmed by 7 bases and the J gene end by 8 bases; junction bases not matched to a gene: 13. CDR3 sequence: CASNPSGQLTEKLFF. The DNA for the CDR3 is TGTGCCAGCAACCCATCGGGACAGCTAACCGAAAAACTGTTTTTT.

The V and J genes are TRBV27 and TRBJ1-1; D is possibly TRBD1 (6 bases). This CDR3 spans 17 amino acids. Germline V CDR1 and CDR2: MNHEY, SMNVEV (reference sequence). Trimming shortened V by 3 bases and J by 4 bases, and 21 bases separated the two germline ends. CDR3: CASSFPPRTQGGTEAFF. The CDR3 DNA follows: TGTGCCAGCAGTTTCCCTCCTAGGACACAAGGGGGCACTGAAGCTTTCTTT.

The chain links TRBV7-9 to TRBJ2-1, with 7 nucleotides matching TRBD1. The CDR3 sequence is 12 residues long. Germline assignment: CDR1 SEHNR and CDR2 FQNEAQ (reference sequence). Trimming cost V 5 bases and J 10 bases; bases outside gene matches: 5. The CDR3 DNA is TGTGCCAGCAGCCAGGACAGGACGGAGCAGTTCTTC. Translated: CASSQDRTEQFF.

This clone appeared once. This chain joins TRBV15 and TRBJ2-1; 9 nucleotides agree with TRBD2. Trimming at V came to 7 bases and at J to 3 bases, leaving 10 bases not matched to a gene. Per the germline V gene, CDR1 is LNHNV and CDR2 is YYDKDF (reference sequence). The length of the CDR3 is 16 residues. DNA for the CDR3: TGTGCCACCACCGAACCGGGACTAGCACACTACAATGAGCAGTTCTTC. This sequence encodes CATTEPGLAHYNEQFF. Full variable domain (remainder filled in from reference TRBV15 and TRBJ2-1): DAMVIQNPRYQVTQFGKPVTLSCSQTLNHNVMYWYQQKSSQAPKLLFHYYDKDFNNEADTPDNFQSRRPNTSFCFLDIRSPGLGDTAMYLCATTEPGLAHYNEQFFGPGTRLTVL.

V and J are TRBV6-5 and TRBJ2-1; TRBD1 might be the D (6 bases). The V and J ends lost 6 bases and 6 bases respectively, with 9 bases between them. This CDR3 spans 12 amino acids. Germline V lookup: CDR1 MNHEY, CDR2 SVGAGI. The CDR3 DNA is TGTGCCAGCAGCCCAGGGGTCAATGAGCAGTTCTTC. Protein sequence: CASSPGVNEQFF.

The chain carries TRBV5-6 and TRBJ1-4; perhaps TRBD1 as D (5 bases). V lost 0 bases and J lost 7, with 19 bases in between. From germline, CDR1 is SGHDT and CDR2 YYEEEE. This CDR3 comprises 17 residues. The DNA for the CDR3 is TGTGCCAGCAGCTTGGGATCGGAAGGGGTCGTCGTTGAAAAACTGTTTTTT. Amino acid sequence: CASSLGSEGVVVEKLFF.

CDR3 sequence: CASSRDSNSPLHF. CDR3 in DNA: TGTGCCAGCAGTAGGGACAGTAATTCACCCCTCCACTTT. The V gene is TRBV6-4, the J gene TRBJ1-6, with 7 bases that match TRBD1. V lost 5 bases, J lost 6 bases, and 1 base stayed unmatched. The germline CDR1 and CDR2 sequences are MRHNA and SNTAGT. This CDR3 comprises 13 residues.

The chain couples TRBV27 to TRBJ2-1, with 10 positions matching TRBD1. CDR3 length: 16 amino acids. The germline V gene has CDR1 MNHEY and CDR2 SMNVEV (reference sequence). After removal of 6 bases from V and 5 bases from J, the junction contained 10 bases not matched to a gene. The CDR3 region has the DNA TGTGCCAGCAGCCATGACAGGGGGCCAGGGGACAATGAGCAGTTCTTC. Its protein is CASSHDRGPGDNEQFF.

V is TRBV5-1 and J is TRBJ2-1, with 10 bases lining up with TRBD2. This CDR3 is 14 amino acids long. V shed 2 bases, J shed 7 bases, and the junction held 3 bases outside the gene matches. Germline V gene sequence: CDR1 SGHRS, CDR2 YFSETQ. The CDR3 nucleotides read TGCGCCAGCAGCTTAGCGGGGGGGCCAAATGAGCAGTTCTTC. Its protein is CASSLAGGPNEQFF.

This clone was counted only a few times. The chain couples TRBV30 to TRBJ1-6, with no clear D. The CDR3 runs 11 residues. V lost 2 bases and J 17 bases, leaving 13 bases between the germline ends. CDR1 and CDR2 from the germline V gene are GTSNPN and SVGIG (reference sequence). The CDR3 protein is CAWSTREIIHF. CDR3 nucleotide sequence: TGTGCCTGGAGTACCCGGGAGATAATCCACTTT.

J is TRBJ2-1 and V is TRBV5-1, with 10 positions matching TRBD2. Germline lookup yields CDR1 SGHRS and CDR2 YFSETQ. Trimming cost V 4 bases and J 3 bases; bases outside gene matches: 10. The CDR3 totals 17 residues. CDR3 loop: CASSKTLAGEVYNEQFF. CDR3 nucleotides: TGCGCCAGCAGCAAGACCCTAGCGGGAGAAGTCTACAATGAGCAGTTCTTC.

The rearrangement uses TRBV5-6 and TRBJ1-2, with D perhaps matching TRBD1 (5 bases). The CDR3 covers 13 residues. Germline CDR1 and CDR2: SGHDT and YYEEEE. V lost 3 bases to trimming and J lost 7 bases, with 13 bases between them. The CDR3, as DNA: TGTGCCAGCAGCTATCCCGGGACTGGTGGCTACACCTTC. Translated, it gives CASSYPGTGGYTF.